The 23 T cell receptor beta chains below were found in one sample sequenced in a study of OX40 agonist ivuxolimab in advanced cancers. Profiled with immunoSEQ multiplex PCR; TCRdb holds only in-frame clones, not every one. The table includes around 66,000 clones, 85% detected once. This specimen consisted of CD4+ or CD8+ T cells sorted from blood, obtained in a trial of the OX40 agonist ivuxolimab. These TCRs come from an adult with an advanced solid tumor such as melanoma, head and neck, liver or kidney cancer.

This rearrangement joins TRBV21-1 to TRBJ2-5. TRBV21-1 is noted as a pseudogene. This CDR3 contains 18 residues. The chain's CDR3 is CASSKVSRWWAWGETQYF. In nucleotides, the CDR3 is TGTGCCAGCAGCAAAGTCAGCCGGTGGTGGGCATGGGGGGAGACCCAGTACTTC.

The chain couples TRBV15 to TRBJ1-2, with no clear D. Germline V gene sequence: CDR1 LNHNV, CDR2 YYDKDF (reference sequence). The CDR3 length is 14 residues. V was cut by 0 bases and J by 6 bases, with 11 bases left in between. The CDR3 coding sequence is TGTGCCACCAGCAGAGATTGGCCGTTCGATGGCTACACCTTC. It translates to CATSRDWPFDGYTF.

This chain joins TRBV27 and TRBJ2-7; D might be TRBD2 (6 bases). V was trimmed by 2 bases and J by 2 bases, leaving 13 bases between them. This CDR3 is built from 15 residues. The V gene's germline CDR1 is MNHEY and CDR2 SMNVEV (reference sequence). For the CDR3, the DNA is TGTGCCAGCAGTTTAGATGGGACTGATACCTACGAGCAGTACTTC. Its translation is CASSLDGTDTYEQYF.

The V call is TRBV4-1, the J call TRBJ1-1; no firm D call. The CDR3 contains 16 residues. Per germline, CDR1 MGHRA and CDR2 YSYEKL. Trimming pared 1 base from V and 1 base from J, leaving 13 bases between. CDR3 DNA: TGCGCCAGCAGCCAAGGGAGTGACCCTTCGAACACTGAAGCTTTCTTT. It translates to CASSQGSDPSNTEAFF.

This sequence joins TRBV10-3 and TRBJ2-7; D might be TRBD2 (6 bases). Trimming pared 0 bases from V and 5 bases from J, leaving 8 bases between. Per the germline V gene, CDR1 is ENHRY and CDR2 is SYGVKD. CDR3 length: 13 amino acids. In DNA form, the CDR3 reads TGTGCCATCAGTGAGTCTCCGGGGGACGAGCAGTACTTC. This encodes CAISESPGDEQYF.

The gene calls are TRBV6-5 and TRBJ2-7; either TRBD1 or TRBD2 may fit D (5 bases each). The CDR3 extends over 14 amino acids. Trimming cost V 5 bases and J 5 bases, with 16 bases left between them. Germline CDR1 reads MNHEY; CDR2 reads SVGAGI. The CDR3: CASSAAGTKNEQYF. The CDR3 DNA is TGTGCCAGCAGTGCCGCCGGGACCAAGAACGAGCAGTACTTC.

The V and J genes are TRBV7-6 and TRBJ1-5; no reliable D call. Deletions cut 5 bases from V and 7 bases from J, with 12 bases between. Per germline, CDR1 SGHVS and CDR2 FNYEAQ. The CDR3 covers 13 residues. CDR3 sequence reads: CASSRLGGQPQHF. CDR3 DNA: TGTGCCAGCAGCCGACTGGGTGGGCAGCCCCAGCATTTT.

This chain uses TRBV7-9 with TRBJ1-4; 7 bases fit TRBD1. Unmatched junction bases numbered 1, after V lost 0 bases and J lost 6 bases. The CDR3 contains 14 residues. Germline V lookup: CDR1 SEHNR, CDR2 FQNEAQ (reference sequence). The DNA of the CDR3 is TGTGCCAGCAGCTTAGCCGGGACAGATGAAAAACTGTTTTTT. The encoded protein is CASSLAGTDEKLFF. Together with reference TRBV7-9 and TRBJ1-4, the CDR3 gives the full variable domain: DTGVSQNPRHKITKRGQNVTFRCDPISEHNRLYWYRQTLGQGPEFLTYFQNEAQLEKSRLLSDRFSAERPKGSFSTLEIQRTEQGDSAMYLCASSLAGTDEKLFFGSGTQLSVL.

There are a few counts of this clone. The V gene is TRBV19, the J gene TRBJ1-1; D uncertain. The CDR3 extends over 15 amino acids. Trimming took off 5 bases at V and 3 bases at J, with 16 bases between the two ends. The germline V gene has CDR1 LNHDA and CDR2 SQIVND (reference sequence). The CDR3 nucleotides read TGTGCCAGTAGTCGGTCGGAGACCGCAGACACTGAAGCTTTCTTT. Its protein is CASSRSETADTEAFF.

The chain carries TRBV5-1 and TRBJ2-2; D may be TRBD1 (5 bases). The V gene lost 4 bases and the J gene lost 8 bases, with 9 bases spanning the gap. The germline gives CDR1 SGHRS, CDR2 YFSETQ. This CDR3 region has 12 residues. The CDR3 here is CASSVRVGELFF. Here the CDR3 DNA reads TGCGCCAGCAGCGTCAGGGTGGGGGAGCTGTTTTTT.

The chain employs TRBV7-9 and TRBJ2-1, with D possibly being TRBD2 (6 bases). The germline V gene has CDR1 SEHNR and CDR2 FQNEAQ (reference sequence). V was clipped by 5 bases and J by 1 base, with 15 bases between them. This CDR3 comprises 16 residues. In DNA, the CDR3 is TGTGCCAGCAGCCCCCCCGGGAGTAATTCCTACAATGAGCAGTTCTTC. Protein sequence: CASSPPGSNSYNEQFF.

The CDR3 spells CATSSGVGTEAFF. For the CDR3, the DNA is TGTGCCACCAGTTCAGGGGTCGGAACTGAAGCTTTCTTT. The chain combines TRBV15 with TRBJ1-1; TRBD1 is a possible D gene (6 bases). Trimming removed 6 bases from V and 5 bases from J, with 13 bases in between. The CDR3 has 13 residues. CDR1 is LNHNV, CDR2 YYDKDF, per germline (reference sequence).

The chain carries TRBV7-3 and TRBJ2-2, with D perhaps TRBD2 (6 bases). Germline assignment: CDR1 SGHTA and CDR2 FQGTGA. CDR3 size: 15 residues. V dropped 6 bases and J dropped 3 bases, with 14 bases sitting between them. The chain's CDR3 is CASSLGLAYTGELFF. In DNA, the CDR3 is TGTGCCAGCAGTCTAGGCCTAGCGTACACCGGGGAGCTGTTTTTT.

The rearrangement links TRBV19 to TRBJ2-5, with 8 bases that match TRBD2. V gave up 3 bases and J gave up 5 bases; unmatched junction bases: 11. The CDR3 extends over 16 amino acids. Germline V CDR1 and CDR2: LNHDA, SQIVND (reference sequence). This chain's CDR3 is CASSIRAGGLRETQYF. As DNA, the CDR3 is TGTGCCAGTAGTATCAGGGCGGGAGGCCTCCGGGAGACCCAGTACTTC.

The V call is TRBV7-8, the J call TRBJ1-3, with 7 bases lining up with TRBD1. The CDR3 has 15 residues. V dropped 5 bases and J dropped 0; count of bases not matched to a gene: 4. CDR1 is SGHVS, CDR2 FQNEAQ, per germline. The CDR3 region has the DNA TGTGCCAGCAGCACGGACAGGAGCTCTGGAAACACCATATATTTT. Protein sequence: CASSTDRSSGNTIYF.

The CDR3 DNA reads TGCGCCAGCAGCCCGGCCCCCTCAACGGGGAGCAATCAGCCCCAGCATTTT. Translation gives CASSPAPSTGSNQPQHF. V is TRBV5-1 and J is TRBJ1-5; D remains unclear. From germline, CDR1 is SGHRS and CDR2 YFSETQ. V was trimmed by 4 bases and J by 1 base, leaving 18 bases between them. This CDR3 has 17 amino acids.

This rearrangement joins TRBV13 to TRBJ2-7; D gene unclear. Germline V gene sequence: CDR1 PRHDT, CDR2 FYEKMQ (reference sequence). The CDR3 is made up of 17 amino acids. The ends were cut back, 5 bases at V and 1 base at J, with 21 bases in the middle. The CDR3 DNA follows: TGTGCCAGCAGCCTAAGACCTTTTAACTCGCCGTCCTACGAGCAGTACTTC. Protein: CASSLRPFNSPSYEQYF.

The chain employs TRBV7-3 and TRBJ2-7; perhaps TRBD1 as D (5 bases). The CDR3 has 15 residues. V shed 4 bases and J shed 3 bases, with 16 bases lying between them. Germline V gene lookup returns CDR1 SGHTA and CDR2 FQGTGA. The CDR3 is CASSSTPGQNYEQYF. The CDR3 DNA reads TGTGCCAGCAGCTCGACCCCTGGACAAAACTACGAGCAGTACTTC.

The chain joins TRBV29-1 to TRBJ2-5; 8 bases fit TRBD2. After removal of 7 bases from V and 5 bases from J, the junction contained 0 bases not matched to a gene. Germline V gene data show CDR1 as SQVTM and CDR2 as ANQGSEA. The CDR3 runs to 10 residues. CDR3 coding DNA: TGCAGCGGCGGGGGGGAGACCCAGTACTTC. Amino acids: CSGGGETQYF.

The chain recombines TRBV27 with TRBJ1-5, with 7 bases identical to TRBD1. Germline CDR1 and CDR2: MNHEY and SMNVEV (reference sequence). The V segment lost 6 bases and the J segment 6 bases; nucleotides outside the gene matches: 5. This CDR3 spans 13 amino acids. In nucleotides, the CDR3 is TGTGCCAGCAGGCGACAGGGAGGTCAGCCCCAGCATTTT. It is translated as CASRRQGGQPQHF.

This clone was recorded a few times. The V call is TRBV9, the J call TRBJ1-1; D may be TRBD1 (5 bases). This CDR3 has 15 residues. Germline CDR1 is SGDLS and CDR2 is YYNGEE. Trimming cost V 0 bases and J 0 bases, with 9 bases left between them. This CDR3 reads CASSVVGQLNTEAFF. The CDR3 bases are TGTGCCAGCAGCGTAGTAGGACAACTGAACACTGAAGCTTTCTTT.

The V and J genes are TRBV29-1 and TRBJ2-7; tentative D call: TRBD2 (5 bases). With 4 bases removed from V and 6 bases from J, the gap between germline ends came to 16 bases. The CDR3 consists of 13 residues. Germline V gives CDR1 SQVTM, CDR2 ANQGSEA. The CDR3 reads CSVVEGSRLEQYF. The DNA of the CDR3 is TGCAGCGTTGTAGAGGGTAGCCGCCTCGAGCAGTACTTC.

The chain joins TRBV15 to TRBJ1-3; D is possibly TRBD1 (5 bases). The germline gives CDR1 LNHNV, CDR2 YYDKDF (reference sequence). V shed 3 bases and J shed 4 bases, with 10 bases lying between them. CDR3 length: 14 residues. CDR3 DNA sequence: TGTGCCACCAGCAGGAGACAGATAGGAAACACCATATATTTT. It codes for CATSRRQIGNTIYF.